The entry below gives a single TCR beta chain sequence along with its context. This entry is derived from a study of OX40 agonist ivuxolimab in advanced cancers. Study-level information: Therapy given before enrollment (anti-PD-1, anti-PD-L1 or anti-CTLA-4) was allowed, and 30% to 50% had some. Partial responses were seen in three patients, one with hepatocellular carcinoma and two with cutaneous melanoma.

CDR3 size: 16 residues. V shed 1 base, J shed 7 bases, and the junction held 9 bases outside the gene matches. Germline V CDR1 and CDR2: PRHDT, FYEKMQ (reference sequence). Here immunoSEQ multiplex PCR was the method, and the copy in TCRdb shows in-frame clones only, minus some. The data hold 60,000 or so clones, with 85% to 90% observed a single time. The chain uses TRBV13 and TRBJ2-2; 7 bases are a match to TRBD2. Here the sequenced sample was CD4+ or CD8+ T cells sorted from blood, taken in a trial of the OX40 agonist ivuxolimab. This receptor was obtained from an adult with an advanced solid tumor such as melanoma, head and neck, liver or kidney cancer. The CDR3 loop is CASSLVRESVDGELFF. CDR3 DNA: TGTGCCAGCAGCTTAGTGCGGGAGTCTGTTGACGGGGAGCTGTTTTTT.